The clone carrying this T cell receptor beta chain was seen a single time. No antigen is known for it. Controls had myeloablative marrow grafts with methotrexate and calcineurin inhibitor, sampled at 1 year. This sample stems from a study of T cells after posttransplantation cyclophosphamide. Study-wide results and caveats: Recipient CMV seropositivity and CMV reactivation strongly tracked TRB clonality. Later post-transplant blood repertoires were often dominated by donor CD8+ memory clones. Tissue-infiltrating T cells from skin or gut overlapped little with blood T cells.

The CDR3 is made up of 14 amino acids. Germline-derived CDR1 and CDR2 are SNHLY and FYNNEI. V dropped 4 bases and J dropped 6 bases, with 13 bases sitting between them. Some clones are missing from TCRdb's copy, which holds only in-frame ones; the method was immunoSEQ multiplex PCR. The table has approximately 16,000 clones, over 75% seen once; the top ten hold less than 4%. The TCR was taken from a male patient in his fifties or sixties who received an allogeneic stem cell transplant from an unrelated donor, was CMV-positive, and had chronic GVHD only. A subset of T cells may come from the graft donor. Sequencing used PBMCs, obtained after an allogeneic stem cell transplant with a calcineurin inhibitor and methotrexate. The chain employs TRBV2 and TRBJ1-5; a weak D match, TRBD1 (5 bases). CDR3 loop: CASSAGGGGQPQHF. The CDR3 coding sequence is TGTGCCAGCAGTGCGGGGGGGGGTGGTCAGCCCCAGCATTTT.